This T cell receptor beta chain was obtained from a study of T-cell reconstitution after alpha-beta-depleted transplantation in children. Using unique molecular identifiers, the investigators prepared the TCRbeta library. One entry per CDR3 protein results from TCRdb running MiXCR on the PCR reads. This table holds 150,000 to 250,000 distinct CDR3 sequences, less than 15% found once. V lost 8 bases and J lost 7; bases outside the gene matches: 4. This CDR3 has 12 residues. This clonotype was observed at least ten times. The sample consisted of PBMCs from the stem cell graft donor, taken from the stem cell graft. This sequence originates from a human donor who donated a stem cell graft to a child with acute lymphoblastic leukemia. The chain links TRBV12-3 or TRBV12-4 to TRBJ1-4; TRBD1 aligns across 7 bases. CDR3 residues: CASHRGGEKLFF. CDR3 nucleotides: TGTGCCAGCCACAGGGGTGGTGAAAAACTGTTTTTT.